One sample yielded the 27 T cell receptor beta chains listed below, sequenced in a study of blood T cell repertoires in COVID-19. Sequencing used immunoSEQ multiplex PCR; TCRdb keeps in-frame clones, though not all of them. The sample consists of about 270,000 clones, 70% to 90% of them appearing once. Sequencing input: PBMCs or T cells enriched from blood (not recorded which). The receptors shown here come from a man younger than 35 who had recovered from COVID-19.

The chain employs TRBV5-4 and TRBJ2-7; 9 bases map to TRBD2. CDR1 is SGHNT and CDR2 is YYREEE in the germline V gene (reference sequence). This CDR3 comprises 17 residues. V trimming: 4 bases; J trimming: 2 bases; junction bases outside the gene matches: 13. CDR3 DNA sequence: TGTGCCAGCAGCCCGGAGAGCGGGGGGTACCTGACCTACGAGCAGTACTTC. It encodes CASSPESGGYLTYEQYF.

This clone appeared a few times. V and J are TRBV20-1 and TRBJ1-1; D is ambiguous. CDR1 and CDR2 (germline): DFQATT, SNEGSKA (reference sequence). This CDR3 region has 13 residues. V gave up 3 bases and J gave up 1 base, with 9 bases separating them. CDR3 nucleotides: TGCAGTGCTAGTAGGCAGGCGAACACTGAAGCTTTCTTT. Protein: CSASRQANTEAFF.

This chain uses TRBV21-1 with TRBJ2-7; the DNA was not compared with TRBD1, the D call given in the table. TRBV21-1 is recorded as a pseudogene. The length of the CDR3 is 16 residues. The chain's CDR3 is CASSKRYRQGYYEQYF. CDR3 bases: TGTGCCAGCAGCAAAAGGTACCGGCAGGGATACTACGAGCAGTACTTC.

The chain carries TRBV7-8 and TRBJ1-2; 7 bases line up with TRBD1. There are 13 residues in the CDR3. CDR1 and CDR2 (germline): SGHVS, FQNEAQ. Trimming took 5 bases from V and 7 from J; bases not matched to a gene: 7. CDR3 bases: TGTGCCAGCAGCGCCGGGACAGATCTTGGCTACACCTTC. Translation gives CASSAGTDLGYTF.

V usage is TRBV5-8 and J usage is TRBJ1-1, with no clear D. CDR3 length: 16 amino acids. Germline assignment: CDR1 SGHTS and CDR2 YDEGEE. The V end lost 4 bases, the J end lost 3 bases, and 19 bases lay between the germline ends. CDR3 coding DNA: TGTGCCAGCAGCCAACCCAGTCAGCGGGAATACACTGAAGCTTTCTTT. It encodes CASSQPSQREYTEAFF.

The V gene is TRBV25-1, the J gene TRBJ2-1; D may be TRBD1 (6 bases). The CDR3 length is 14 residues. V was cut by 1 base and J by 7 bases, with 11 bases left in between. From germline, CDR1 is MGHDK and CDR2 SYGVNS. CDR3 region: CASSEFWGRNEQFF. In nucleotides, the CDR3 is TGTGCCAGCAGTGAATTTTGGGGGCGGAATGAGCAGTTCTTC.

This chain connects TRBV19 to TRBJ2-7; tentative D call: TRBD1 (5 bases). CDR3 length equals 15 residues. Per the germline V gene, CDR1 is LNHDA and CDR2 is SQIVND (reference sequence). With 4 bases removed from V and 4 bases from J, the gap between germline ends came to 17 bases. CDR3 in amino acids: CASSSIQGSVYEQYF. The CDR3 region has the DNA TGTGCCAGTAGTAGCATCCAGGGAAGTGTTTACGAGCAGTACTTC.

CDR3 nucleotide sequence: TGTGCCTGGAGTAGCTTGGACAGTATCTACGAGCAGTACTTC. Encoded protein: CAWSSLDSIYEQYF. The rearrangement links TRBV30 to TRBJ2-7, with TRBD1 as a possible D gene (6 bases). The CDR3 consists of 14 residues. V dropped 2 bases and J dropped 3 bases, with 14 bases sitting between them. In germline, CDR1 is GTSNPN, CDR2 SVGIG (reference sequence). Filled out from reference TRBV30 and TRBJ2-7, the complete variable domain reads SQTIHQWPATLVQPVGSPLSLECTVEGTSNPNLYWYRQAAGRGLQLLFYSVGIGQISSEVPQNLSASRPQDRQFILSSKKLLLSDSGFYLCAWSSLDSIYEQYFGPGTRLTVT.

V usage is TRBV19 and J usage is TRBJ1-2; weak D call: TRBD1 (5 bases). V lost 3 bases to trimming and J lost 4 bases, with 12 bases between them. Germline V gives CDR1 LNHDA, CDR2 SQIVND (reference sequence). CDR3 length equals 14 residues. CDR3 loop: CASSIRRGVYGYTF. The CDR3 region has the DNA TGTGCCAGTAGTATTCGGCGGGGGGTCTATGGCTACACCTTC.

This chain links TRBV4-1 with TRBJ1-1, with D tentatively TRBD1 (6 bases). Germline V gene data show CDR1 as MGHRA and CDR2 as YSYEKL. V was pared by 1 base and J by 0 bases, with 12 bases between. CDR3 size: 16 residues. Here the CDR3 DNA reads TGCGCCAGCAGCCAAGCAGGGGAAACTATGAACACTGAAGCTTTCTTT. It translates to CASSQAGETMNTEAFF.

About this clone: Germline is not matched at one junction end, which may reflect a read error. V gene TRBV7-7 combines with J gene TRBJ2-5, with 7 bases that match TRBD2. CDR1 and CDR2 (germline): SSHAT, FNYEAQ (reference sequence). The length of the CDR3 is 17 residues. CDR3 protein: CASSLGRLATNQETQYF. The CDR3 DNA is TGTGCTAGCAGCTTAGGGAGACTAGCAACAAATCAAGAGACCCAGTACTTC.

The chain links TRBV19 to TRBJ2-2, with TRBD1 matching 7 bases. With 9 bases clipped from V and 7 bases from J, the junction kept 8 bases outside the gene matches. The CDR3 has 13 amino acids. The germline V gene has CDR1 LNHDA and CDR2 SQIVND (reference sequence). CDR3 sequence (DNA): TGTGCCAGCTCACAGGGGTTCATCGGGGAGCTGTTTTTT. Its translation is CASSQGFIGELFF.

The table lists this clone with a count of one. V gene TRBV7-9 combines with J gene TRBJ2-1; 7 bases align to TRBD2. CDR3 length: 15 amino acids. Unmatched junction bases numbered 6, after V lost 5 bases and J lost 2 bases. The germline CDR1 and CDR2 sequences are SEHNR and FQNEAQ (reference sequence). CDR3 amino acids: CASSHLTSPYNEQFF. Written as DNA, the CDR3 is TGTGCCAGCAGCCACCTGACTAGCCCCTACAATGAGCAGTTCTTC.

V is TRBV30 and J is TRBJ2-7, with D perhaps TRBD1 (5 bases). Germline CDR1 is GTSNPN and CDR2 is SVGIG (reference sequence). This CDR3 is 14 amino acids long. Between the trimmed V and J ends, which lost 3 bases and 2 bases, there was a span of 14 bases. This chain's CDR3 is CAWRVGPGTYEQYF. CDR3 bases: TGTGCCTGGAGGGTGGGGCCTGGGACCTACGAGCAGTACTTC. The full variable domain, its missing parts supplied by reference TRBV30 and TRBJ2-7, is SQTIHQWPATLVQPVGSPLSLECTVEGTSNPNLYWYRQAAGRGLQLLFYSVGIGQISSEVPQNLSASRPQDRQFILSSKKLLLSDSGFYLCAWRVGPGTYEQYFGPGTRLTVT.

The CDR3: CAISEMGQGANEQFF. DNA for the CDR3: TGTGCCATCAGTGAAATGGGACAGGGGGCGAATGAGCAGTTCTTC. This chain uses TRBV10-3 with TRBJ2-1, with 12 bases aligning to TRBD1. Per germline, CDR1 ENHRY and CDR2 SYGVKD. There are 15 residues in the CDR3. The V gene end was trimmed by 3 bases and the J gene end by 7 bases; junction bases not matched to a gene: 4.

This chain uses TRBV7-9 with TRBJ1-2; 7 positions match TRBD1. In germline, CDR1 is SEHNR, CDR2 FQNEAQ (reference sequence). The V segment lost 6 bases and the J segment 8 bases; nucleotides outside the gene matches: 9. The CDR3 length is 13 residues. CDR3 protein: CASRSDRALGYTF. The CDR3 DNA sequence: TGTGCCAGCAGGTCAGACAGGGCCCTCGGCTACACCTTC.

This clone showed up just a few times. The chain couples TRBV6-1 to TRBJ2-7; 8 positions agree with TRBD2. V lost 1 base and J lost 2; bases outside the gene matches: 4. CDR3 length: 15 amino acids. Looked up from germline, CDR1 is MNHNS and CDR2 is SASEGT. The DNA of the CDR3 is TGTGCCAGCAGTGAAGGGCCCGGGAGGGCCTACGAGCAGTACTTC. Residues: CASSEGPGRAYEQYF.

This chain joins TRBV6-1 and TRBJ2-1; maybe TRBD2 (6 bases). The germline CDR1 and CDR2 sequences are MNHNS and SASEGT. Trimming took off 3 bases at V and 8 bases at J, with 11 bases between the two ends. CDR3 length equals 13 residues. The chain's CDR3 is CASSEARLDEQFF. The CDR3 DNA reads as TGTGCCAGCAGTGAGGCCAGACTAGATGAGCAGTTCTTC.

This clone has only a few counts. The CDR3 DNA reads TGTGCCTCCAGTACAGCATATAATTCACCCCTCCACTTT. The encoded protein is CASSTAYNSPLHF. The chain uses TRBV3-1 (or the pseudogene TRBV3-2) and TRBJ1-6, with D uncertain. Trimming left V 11 bases short and J 4 bases short, with 12 bases between. Germline-derived CDR1 and CDR2 are LGHDT and YNNKEL (reference sequence). The CDR3 contains 13 residues.

The chain links TRBV28 to TRBJ2-7; 11 nucleotides line up with TRBD1. The CDR3 covers 16 residues. Germline V gene data show CDR1 as MDHEN and CDR2 as SYDVKM. Trimming at V came to 5 bases and at J to 1 base, leaving 7 bases not matched to a gene. CDR3 DNA: TGTGCCAGCAGTCGGGACAGGGGGGGAGGTTCCTACGAGCAGTACTTC. It is translated as CASSRDRGGGSYEQYF.

This clone has a handful of counts. The J gene is TRBJ2-7, the V gene TRBV7-9; D is perhaps TRBD1 (6 bases). The germline gives CDR1 SEHNR, CDR2 FQNEAQ (reference sequence). The CDR3 is 13 amino acids. With 1 base removed from V and 6 bases from J, the gap between germline ends came to 10 bases. The CDR3 sequence is CASSLDRVSEQYF. Written as DNA, the CDR3 is TGTGCCAGCAGCTTAGACAGGGTAAGCGAGCAGTACTTC.

The chain combines TRBV7-3 with TRBJ2-3; TRBD2 agrees at 7 bases. In germline, CDR1 is SGHTA, CDR2 FQGTGA. Losses at the gene ends were 3 bases for V and 0 bases for J; bases not matched to a gene: 6. This CDR3 comprises 16 residues. CDR3 sequence: CASSFGRTTSTDTQYF. CDR3 in DNA: TGTGCCAGCAGCTTCGGGAGGACAACCAGCACAGATACGCAGTATTTT.

The chain couples TRBV6-5 to TRBJ2-5; TRBD2 agrees at 8 bases. CDR3 length equals 14 residues. Germline CDR1 and CDR2: MNHEY and SVGAGI. V was clipped by 6 bases and J by 3 bases; unmatched bases: 6. DNA for the CDR3: TGTGCCAGCAGCATGATACTAGCGGAAGAGACCCAGTACTTC. Protein: CASSMILAEETQYF.

V is TRBV12-3 or TRBV12-4 and J is TRBJ1-5; D call uncertain. The CDR3 spans 12 residues. V shed 3 bases and J shed 9 bases, with 9 bases lying between them. The CDR3 region has the DNA TGTGCCAGCAGTTTGGGTTGGAGGCCCCAGCATTTT. This sequence encodes CASSLGWRPQHF.

For the CDR3, the DNA is TGTGCCTGGAGCGGACAGGAAGAGACCCAGTACTTC. Its translation: CAWSGQEETQYF. The V call is TRBV30, the J call TRBJ2-5; 7 nucleotides line up with TRBD1. Unmatched junction bases numbered 1, after V lost 3 bases and J lost 3 bases. CDR1 and CDR2 from the germline V gene are GTSNPN and SVGIG (reference sequence). This CDR3 comprises 12 residues. Supplemented by reference TRBV30 and TRBJ2-5, the full variable domain reads SQTIHQWPATLVQPVGSPLSLECTVEGTSNPNLYWYRQAAGRGLQLLFYSVGIGQISSEVPQNLSASRPQDRQFILSSKKLLLSDSGFYLCAWSGQEETQYFGPGTRLLVL.

The V gene is TRBV30, the J gene TRBJ1-6; D is ambiguous. The CDR3 spans 14 residues. The germline V and J ends were trimmed by 3 bases and 2 bases, with 8 bases remaining between them. Germline CDR1 is GTSNPN and CDR2 is SVGIG (reference sequence). The CDR3 DNA reads TGTGCCTGGAGAGCTGTTACCTATAATTCACCCCTCCACTTT. Encoded protein: CAWRAVTYNSPLHF.

The chain uses TRBV7-2 and TRBJ1-4; 10 positions agree with TRBD1. The V gene end was trimmed by 2 bases and the J gene end by 8 bases; junction bases not matched to a gene: 5. CDR1 is SGHTA, CDR2 FQGNSA, per germline. CDR3 length: 15 amino acids. The CDR3 DNA is TGTGCCAGCAGCTTACGGACAGGGGGTTGGGAAAAACTGTTTTTT. Its translation: CASSLRTGGWEKLFF.